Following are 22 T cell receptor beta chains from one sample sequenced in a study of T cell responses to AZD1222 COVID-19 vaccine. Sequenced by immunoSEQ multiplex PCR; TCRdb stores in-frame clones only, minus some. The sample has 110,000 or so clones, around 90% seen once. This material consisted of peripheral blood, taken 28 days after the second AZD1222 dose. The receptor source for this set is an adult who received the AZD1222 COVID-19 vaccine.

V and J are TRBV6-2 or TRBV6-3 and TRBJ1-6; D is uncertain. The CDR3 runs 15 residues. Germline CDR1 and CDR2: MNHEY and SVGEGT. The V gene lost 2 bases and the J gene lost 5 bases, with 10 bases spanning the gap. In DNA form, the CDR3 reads TGTGCCAGCAGTTACGAGAAGGCAGATAATTCACCCCTCCACTTT. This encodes CASSYEKADNSPLHF.

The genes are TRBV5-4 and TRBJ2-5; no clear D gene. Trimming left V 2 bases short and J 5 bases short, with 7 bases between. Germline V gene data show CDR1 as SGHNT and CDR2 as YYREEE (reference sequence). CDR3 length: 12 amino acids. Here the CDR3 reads CASSFIAETQYF. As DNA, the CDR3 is TGTGCCAGCAGCTTCATCGCGGAGACCCAGTACTTC.

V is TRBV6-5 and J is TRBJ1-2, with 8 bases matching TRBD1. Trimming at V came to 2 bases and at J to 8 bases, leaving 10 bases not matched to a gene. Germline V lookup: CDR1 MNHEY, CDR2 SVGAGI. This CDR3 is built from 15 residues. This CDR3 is CASSYGGQGGGGYTF. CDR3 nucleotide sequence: TGTGCCAGCAGTTACGGCGGACAGGGCGGAGGGGGCTACACCTTC.

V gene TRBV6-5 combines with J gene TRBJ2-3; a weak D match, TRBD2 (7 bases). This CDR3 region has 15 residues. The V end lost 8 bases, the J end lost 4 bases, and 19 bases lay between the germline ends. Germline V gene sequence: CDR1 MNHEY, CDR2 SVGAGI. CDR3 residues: CASGTWGGRADTQYF. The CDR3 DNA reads TGTGCCAGCGGAACCTGGGGGGGGCGAGCAGATACGCAGTATTTT.

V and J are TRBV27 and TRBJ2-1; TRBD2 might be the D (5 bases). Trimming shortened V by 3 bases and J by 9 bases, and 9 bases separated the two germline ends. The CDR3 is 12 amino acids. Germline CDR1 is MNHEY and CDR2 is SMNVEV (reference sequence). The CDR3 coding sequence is TGTGCCAGCAGTTTCCGGGGATCTGAGCAGTTCTTC. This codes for CASSFRGSEQFF.

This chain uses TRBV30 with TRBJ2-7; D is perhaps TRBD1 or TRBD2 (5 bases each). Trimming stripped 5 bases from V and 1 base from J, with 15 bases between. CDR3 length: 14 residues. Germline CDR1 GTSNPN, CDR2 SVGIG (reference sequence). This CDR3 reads CAWEPPGRSYEQYF. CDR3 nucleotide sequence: TGTGCCTGGGAACCACCGGGACGGTCCTACGAGCAGTACTTC.

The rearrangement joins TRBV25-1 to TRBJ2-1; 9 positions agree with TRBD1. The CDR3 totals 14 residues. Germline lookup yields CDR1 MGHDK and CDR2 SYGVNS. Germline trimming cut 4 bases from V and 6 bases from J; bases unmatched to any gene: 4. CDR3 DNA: TGTGCCAGCAGTGGAAGGGACAGGGTCAATGAGCAGTTCTTC. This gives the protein CASSGRDRVNEQFF.

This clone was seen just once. The CDR3 spells CASFLGQRGTEAFF. CDR3 nucleotide sequence: TGTGCCAGTTTTTTGGGGCAAAGGGGCACTGAAGCTTTCTTT. The chain recombines TRBV19 with TRBJ1-1; maybe TRBD1 (5 bases). Trimming stripped 8 bases from V and 4 bases from J, with 17 bases between. Germline V gene lookup returns CDR1 LNHDA and CDR2 SQIVND (reference sequence). CDR3 size: 14 residues. Full variable domain (rest looked up from reference TRBV19 and TRBJ1-1): DGGITQSPKYLFRKEGQNVTLSCEQNLNHDAMYWYRQDPGQGLRLIYYSQIVNDFQKGDIAEGYSVSREKKESFPLTVTSAQKNPTAFYLCASFLGQRGTEAFFGQGTRLTVV.

The CDR3 loop is CSVVGTGRETQYF. The CDR3 coding sequence is TGCAGCGTTGTCGGGACAGGGCGCGAGACCCAGTACTTC. The rearrangement links TRBV29-1 to TRBJ2-5; 9 positions agree with TRBD1. After removal of 4 bases from V and 5 bases from J, the junction contained 5 bases not matched to a gene. The V gene's germline CDR1 is SQVTM and CDR2 ANQGSEA. This CDR3 is built from 13 residues.

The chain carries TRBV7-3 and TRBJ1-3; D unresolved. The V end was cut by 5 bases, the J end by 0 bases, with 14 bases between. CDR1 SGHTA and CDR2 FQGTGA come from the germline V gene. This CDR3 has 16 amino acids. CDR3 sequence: CASSPQVGHSGNTIYF. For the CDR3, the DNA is TGTGCCAGCAGCCCACAAGTCGGCCACTCTGGAAACACCATATATTTT.

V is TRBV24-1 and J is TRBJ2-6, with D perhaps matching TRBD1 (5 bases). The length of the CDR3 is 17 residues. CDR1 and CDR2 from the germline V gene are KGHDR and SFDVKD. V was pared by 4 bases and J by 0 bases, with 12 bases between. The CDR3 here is CATSDPSGISGANVLTF. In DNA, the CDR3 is TGTGCCACCAGTGACCCCTCAGGGATCTCTGGGGCCAACGTCCTGACTTTC.

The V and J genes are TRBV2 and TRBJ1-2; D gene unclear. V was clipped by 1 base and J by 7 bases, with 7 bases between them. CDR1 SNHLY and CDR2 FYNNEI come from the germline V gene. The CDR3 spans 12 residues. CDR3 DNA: TGTGCCAGCAGTGAAGTGAGTGGTGGCTACACCTTC. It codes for CASSEVSGGYTF.

The CDR3 reads CASSEGGYTF. CDR3 sequence (DNA): TGTGCCAGCAGTGAGGGTGGCTACACCTTC. This chain uses TRBV6-1 with TRBJ1-2, with D uncertain. The CDR3 sequence is 10 residues long. Trimming left V 3 bases short and J 7 bases short, with 3 bases between. The germline CDR1 and CDR2 sequences are MNHNS and SASEGT.

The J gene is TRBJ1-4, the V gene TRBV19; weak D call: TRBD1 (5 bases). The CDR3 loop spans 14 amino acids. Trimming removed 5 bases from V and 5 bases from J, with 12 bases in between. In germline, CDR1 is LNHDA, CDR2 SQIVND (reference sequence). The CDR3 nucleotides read TGTGCCAGTAGTCCACGGGACGTAAATGAAAAACTGTTTTTT. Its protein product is CASSPRDVNEKLFF.

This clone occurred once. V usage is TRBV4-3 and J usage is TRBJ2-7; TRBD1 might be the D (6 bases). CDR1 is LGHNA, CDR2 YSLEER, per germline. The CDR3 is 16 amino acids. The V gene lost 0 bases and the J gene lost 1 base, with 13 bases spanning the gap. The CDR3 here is CASSQDSTGLSYEQYF. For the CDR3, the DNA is TGCGCCAGCAGCCAAGATTCCACAGGGTTATCCTACGAGCAGTACTTC.

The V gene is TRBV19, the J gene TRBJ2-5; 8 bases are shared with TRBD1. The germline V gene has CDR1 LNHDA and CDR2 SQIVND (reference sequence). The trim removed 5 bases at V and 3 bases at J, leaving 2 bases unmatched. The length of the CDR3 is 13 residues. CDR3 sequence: CASSSDREETQYF. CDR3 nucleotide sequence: TGTGCCAGTAGTTCGGACAGGGAAGAGACCCAGTACTTC. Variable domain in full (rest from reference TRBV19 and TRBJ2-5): DGGITQSPKYLFRKEGQNVTLSCEQNLNHDAMYWYRQDPGQGLRLIYYSQIVNDFQKGDIAEGYSVSREKKESFPLTVTSAQKNPTAFYLCASSSDREETQYFGPGTRLLVL.

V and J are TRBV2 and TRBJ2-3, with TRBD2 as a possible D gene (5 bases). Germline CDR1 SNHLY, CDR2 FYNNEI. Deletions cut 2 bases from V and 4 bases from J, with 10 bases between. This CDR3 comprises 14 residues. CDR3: CASSEWAGSDTQYF. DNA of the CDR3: TGTGCCAGCAGTGAATGGGCGGGCTCAGATACGCAGTATTTT.

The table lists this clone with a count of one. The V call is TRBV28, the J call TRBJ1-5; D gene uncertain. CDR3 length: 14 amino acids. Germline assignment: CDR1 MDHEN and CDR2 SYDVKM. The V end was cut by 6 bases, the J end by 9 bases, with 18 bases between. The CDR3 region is CASRPLVLGPPQHF. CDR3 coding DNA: TGTGCCAGCAGGCCCCTCGTATTGGGTCCGCCCCAGCATTTT.

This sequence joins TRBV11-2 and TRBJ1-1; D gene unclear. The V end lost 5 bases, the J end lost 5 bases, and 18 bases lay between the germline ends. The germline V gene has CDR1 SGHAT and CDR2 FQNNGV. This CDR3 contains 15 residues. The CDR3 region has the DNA TGTGCCAGCAGCACCCCGACGGGCCTCCGGACTGAAGCTTTCTTT. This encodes CASSTPTGLRTEAFF.

For the CDR3, the DNA is TGTGCCAGCAGCCCCACGCGGAATTCACCCCTCCACTTT. As protein: CASSPTRNSPLHF. The chain is built from TRBV11-1 and TRBJ1-6; D remains unclear. From germline, CDR1 is SGHAT and CDR2 FQDESV (reference sequence). Trimming stripped 5 bases from V and 7 bases from J, with 9 bases between. This CDR3 is 13 amino acids long.

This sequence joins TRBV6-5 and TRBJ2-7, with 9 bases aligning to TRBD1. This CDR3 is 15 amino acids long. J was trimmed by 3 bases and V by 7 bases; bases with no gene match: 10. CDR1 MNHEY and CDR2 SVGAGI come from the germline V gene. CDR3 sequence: CASTLRWDRVYEQYF. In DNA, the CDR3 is TGTGCCAGCACTCTACGCTGGGACAGGGTCTACGAGCAGTACTTC.

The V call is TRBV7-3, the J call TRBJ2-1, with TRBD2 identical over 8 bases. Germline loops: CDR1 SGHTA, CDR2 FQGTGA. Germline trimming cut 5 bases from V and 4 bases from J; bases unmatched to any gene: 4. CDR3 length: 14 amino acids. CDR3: CASSPTSGYNEQFF. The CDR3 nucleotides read TGTGCCAGCAGCCCAACTAGCGGTTACAATGAGCAGTTCTTC.